This TCR beta chain was documented in a study of beta chain features in type 1 diabetes. Findings and caveats of the study: TCRB rearrangement may or may not be influenced by HLA type; here this remained unresolved. In all four CD4+ subsets, TCRB CDR3 length was significantly, moderately reduced in type 1 diabetes. Fewer insertions but more deletions were seen at VDJ junctions in type 1 diabetes patients.

Notes on this clone: Its antigen is not identified.

The isolated RNA, all of it, was reverse transcribed, so expressed TCRB transcripts were what got sequenced. Produced via immunoSEQ multiplex PCR; TCRdb's table is partial and in-frame only. The sample records roughly 280,000 clones, approximately 24% being singletons. Deletions cut 5 bases from V and 6 bases from J, with 12 bases between. Per the germline V gene, CDR1 is MDHEN and CDR2 is SYDVKM. The CDR3 sequence is 13 residues long. Sorting that relied on CD45RO/CCR7/CD25/CD127/CD95/CD27 yielded CD4+ naive, central memory, regulatory and stem cell-like memory cells. Sorted populations all had greater than 95% purity.

Sequencing was done on a sample of naive CD4+ T cells from blood. This chain uses TRBV28 with TRBJ2-3, with D unresolved. This TCR was sampled from a woman aged 25 to 45 with type 1 diabetes. The CDR3 DNA follows: TGTGCCAGCAGTCCCAACCACTTGGATACGCAGTATTTT. Translated, it gives CASSPNHLDTQYF. The entire variable domain, with the rest obtained from reference TRBV28 and TRBJ2-3, is as follows: DVKVTQSSRYLVKRTGEKVFLECVQDMDHENMFWYRQDPGLGLRLIYFSYDVKMKEKGDIPEGYSVSREKKERFSLILESASTNQTSMYLCASSPNHLDTQYFGPGTRLTVL.